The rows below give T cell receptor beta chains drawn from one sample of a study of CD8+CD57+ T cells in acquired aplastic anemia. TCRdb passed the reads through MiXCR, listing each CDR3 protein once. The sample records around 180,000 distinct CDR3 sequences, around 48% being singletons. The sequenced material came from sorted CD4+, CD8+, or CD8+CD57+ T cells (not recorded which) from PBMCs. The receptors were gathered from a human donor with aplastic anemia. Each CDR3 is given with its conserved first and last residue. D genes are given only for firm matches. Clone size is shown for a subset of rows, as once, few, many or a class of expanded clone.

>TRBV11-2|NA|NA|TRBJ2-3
CASSTYLCSAGGTDTQYF
NA
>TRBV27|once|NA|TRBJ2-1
CASSFWGPYNEQFF
TGTGCCAGCAGCTTCTGGGGCCCCTACAATGAGCAGTTCTTC
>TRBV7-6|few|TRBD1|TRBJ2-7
CASSPGTAEQYF
TGTGCCAGCAGCCCGGGGACAGCTGAGCAGTACTTC
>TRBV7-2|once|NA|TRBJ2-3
CASSPVSADTQYF
TGTGCCAGCAGCCCCGTCAGCGCAGATACGCAGTATTTT
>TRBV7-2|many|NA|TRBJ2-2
CASSLEALITGELFF
TGTGCCAGCAGCTTAGAAGCGCTAATCACCGGGGAGCTGTTTTTT
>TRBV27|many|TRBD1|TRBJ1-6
CASRTTGINSPLHF
TGTGCCAGCAGGACGACAGGGATCAATTCACCCCTCCACTTT
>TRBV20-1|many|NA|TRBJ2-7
CSASQGLYEQYF
TGCAGTGCTAGTCAAGGTCTCTACGAGCAGTACTTC
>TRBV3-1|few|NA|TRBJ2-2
CASSPGQTTGELFF
TGTGCCAGCAGCCCTGGACAGACGACCGGGGAGCTGTTTTTT
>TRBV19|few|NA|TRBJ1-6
CASSISVYNSPLHF
TGTGCCAGTAGTATCAGTGTGTATAATTCACCCCTCCACTTT
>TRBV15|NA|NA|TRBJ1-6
CATSRVGENSPLHF
TGTGCCACCAGCAGAGTGGGGGAAAATTCACCCCTCCACTTT
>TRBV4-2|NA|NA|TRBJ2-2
CASSRRLGTGELFF
TGTGCCAGCAGCCGCCGCCTCGGGACCGGGGAGCTGTTTTTT
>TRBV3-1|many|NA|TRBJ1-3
CASSQVIWNTIYF
TGTGCCAGCAGCCAAGTCATCTGGAACACCATATATTTT
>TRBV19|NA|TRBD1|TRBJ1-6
CASSTTGTGGSPLHF
TGTGCCAGTAGTACTACCGGGACAGGGGGTTCACCCCTCCACTTT
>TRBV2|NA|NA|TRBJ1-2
CASSAERGGYGYTF
TGTGCCAGCAGTGCAGAGCGGGGCGGATATGGCTACACCTTC
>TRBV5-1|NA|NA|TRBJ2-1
CASSLYEGNEQFF
TGCGCCAGCAGCTTGTACGAAGGGAACGAGCAGTTCTTC
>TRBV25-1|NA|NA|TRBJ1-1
CASSDLDDGAFF
TGTGCCAGCAGTGATTTGGACGATGGGGCTTTCTTT
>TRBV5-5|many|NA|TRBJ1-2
CASSLIGGGYTF
TGTGCCAGCAGCTTGATCGGAGGGGGCTACACCTTC
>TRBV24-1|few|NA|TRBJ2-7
CATSDRSRFHEQYF
TGTGCCACCAGTGATCGGTCCCGTTTCCACGAGCAGTACTTC
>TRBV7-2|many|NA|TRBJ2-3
CASSGHASTDTQYF
TGTGCCAGCAGTGGGCATGCTAGCACAGATACGCAGTATTTT
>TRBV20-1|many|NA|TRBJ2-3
CSARLSRGRADTQYF
TGCAGTGCTAGACTGAGTCGAGGTAGGGCAGATACGCAGTATTTT
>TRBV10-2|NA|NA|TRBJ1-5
CASSESIGNQPQHF
TGCGCCAGCAGTGAGTCGATAGGCAATCAGCCCCAGCATTTT
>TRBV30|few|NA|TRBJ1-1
CAWSVLGLGTEAFF
TGTGCCTGGAGTGTCTTGGGGTTAGGGACTGAAGCTTTCTTT
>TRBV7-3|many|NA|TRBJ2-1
CASSLLSDNEQFF
TGTGCCAGCAGCTTACTTTCCGACAATGAGCAGTTCTTC
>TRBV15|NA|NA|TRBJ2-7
CATSRTHEQYF
TGTGCCACCAGCAGAACCCACGAGCAGTACTTC
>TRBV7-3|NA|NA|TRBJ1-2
CASSVSGYYGYTF
TGTGCCAGCAGCGTTTCAGGGTACTATGGCTACACCTTC
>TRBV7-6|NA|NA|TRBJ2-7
CASSIDSREQYF
TGTGCCAGCAGCATTGACTCCCGCGAGCAGTACTTC
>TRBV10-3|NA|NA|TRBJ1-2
CAISGRGENGYTF
TGTGCCATCAGTGGCAGGGGAGAGAATGGCTACACCTTC
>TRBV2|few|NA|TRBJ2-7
CASSEQEGPYEQYF
TGTGCCAGCAGTGAACAGGAGGGCCCCTACGAGCAGTACTTC
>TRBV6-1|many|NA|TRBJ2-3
CASSEVVATDTQYF
TGTGCCAGCAGTGAAGTGGTTGCGACAGATACGCAGTATTTT
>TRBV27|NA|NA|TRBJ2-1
CASSLIGGLGEQFF
TGTGCCAGCAGTTTAATCGGCGGCCTGGGTGAGCAGTTCTTC
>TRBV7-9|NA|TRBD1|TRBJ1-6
CASSSQGDSPLHF
TGTGCCAGCAGCTCTCAGGGGGACTCACCCCTCCACTTT